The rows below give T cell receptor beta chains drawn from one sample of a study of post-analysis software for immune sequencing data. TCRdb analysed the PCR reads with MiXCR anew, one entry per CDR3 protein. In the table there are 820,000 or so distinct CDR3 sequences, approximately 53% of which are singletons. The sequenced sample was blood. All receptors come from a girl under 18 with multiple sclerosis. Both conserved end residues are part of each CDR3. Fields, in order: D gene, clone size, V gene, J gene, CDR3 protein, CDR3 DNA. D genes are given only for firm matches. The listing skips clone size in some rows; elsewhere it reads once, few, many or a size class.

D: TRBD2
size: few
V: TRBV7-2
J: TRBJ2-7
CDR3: CASSEDSGRSYEQYF
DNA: TGTGCCAGCAGCGAAGATAGCGGGAGATCCTACGAGCAGTACTTC

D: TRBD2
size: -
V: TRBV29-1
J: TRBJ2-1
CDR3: CSVGWGTSGNEQFF
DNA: TGCAGCGTTGGGTGGGGGACTAGCGGCAATGAGCAGTTCTTC

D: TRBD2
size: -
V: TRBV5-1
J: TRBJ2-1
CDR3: CASSPAGGSGAYNEQFF
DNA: TGCGCCAGTAGCCCGGCCGGGGGTAGCGGGGCCTACAATGAGCAGTTCTTC

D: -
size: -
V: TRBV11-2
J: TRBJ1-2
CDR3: CASSSYRDGRDLLNGYTF
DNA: TGTGCCAGCAGCTCATACAGGGACGGTCGCGACCTCTTAAATGGCTACACCTTC

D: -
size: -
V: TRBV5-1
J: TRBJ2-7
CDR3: CASSSMGANYEQYF
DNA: TGCGCCAGCAGCTCAATGGGGGCCAACTACGAGCAGTACTTC

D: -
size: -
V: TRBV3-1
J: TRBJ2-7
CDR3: CASSQFSYEQYF
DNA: TGTGCCAGCAGCCAATTCTCCTACGAGCAGTACTTC

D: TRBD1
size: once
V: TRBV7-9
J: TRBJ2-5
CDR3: CAAWGPGQQETQYF
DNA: TGTGCCGCCTGGGGCCCGGGACAGCAAGAGACCCAGTACTTC

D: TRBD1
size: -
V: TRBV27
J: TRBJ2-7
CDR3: CASSLATGWEYEQYF
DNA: TGTGCCAGCAGTTTGGCGACAGGGTGGGAGTACGAGCAGTACTTC

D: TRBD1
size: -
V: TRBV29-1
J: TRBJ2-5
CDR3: CSVRDRGGRQETQYF
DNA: TGCAGCGTCCGAGACAGGGGAGGTCGGCAAGAGACCCAGTACTTC

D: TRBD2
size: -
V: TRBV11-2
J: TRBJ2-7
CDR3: CASSLDLRGLEDEQYF
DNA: TGTGCCAGCAGCTTAGATCTAAGGGGACTAGAAGACGAGCAGTACTTC

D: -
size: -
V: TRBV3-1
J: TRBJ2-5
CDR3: CASGKWDGQETQYF
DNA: TGTGCCAGCGGTAAATGGGACGGCCAAGAGACCCAGTACTTC

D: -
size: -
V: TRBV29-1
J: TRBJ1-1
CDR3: CSVATRPMNTEAFF
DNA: TGCAGCGTCGCGACACGACCTATGAACACTGAAGCTTTCTTT

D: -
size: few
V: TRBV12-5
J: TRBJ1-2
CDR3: CASGIQTPAHYGYTF
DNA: TGTGCTAGTGGTATCCAGACGCCAGCTCACTATGGCTACACCTTC

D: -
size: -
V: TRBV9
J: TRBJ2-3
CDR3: CASSVNIVNTDTQYF
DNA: TGTGCCAGCAGCGTAAATATAGTAAACACAGATACGCAGTATTTT

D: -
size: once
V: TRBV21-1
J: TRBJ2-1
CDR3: CASSKESERRGLRAYNEQFF
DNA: TGTGCCAGCAGCAAAGAAAGCGAGCGCAGGGGGCTTAGGGCCTACAATGAGCAGTTCTTC

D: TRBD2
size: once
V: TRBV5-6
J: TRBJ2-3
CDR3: CASSFPGLAGGQDTQYF
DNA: TGTGCCAGCAGCTTCCCGGGACTAGCGGGGGGCCAAGATACGCAGTATTTT

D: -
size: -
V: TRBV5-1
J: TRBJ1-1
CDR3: CASSTARVQASYTEAFF
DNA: TGCGCCAGCAGCACCGCCCGTGTACAAGCCTCGTACACTGAAGCTTTCTTT

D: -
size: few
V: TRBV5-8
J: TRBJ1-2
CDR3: CASSLGTRVGGYTF
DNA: TGTGCCAGCAGCTTGGGAACCAGGGTCGGTGGCTACACCTTC

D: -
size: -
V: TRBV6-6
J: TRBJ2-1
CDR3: CASSYTYENEQFF
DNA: TGTGCCAGCAGTTACACGTACGAGAATGAGCAGTTCTTC

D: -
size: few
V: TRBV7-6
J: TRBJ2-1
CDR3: CASSLLRSREQFF
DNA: TGTGCCAGCAGCTTACTTAGGTCCCGTGAGCAGTTCTTC

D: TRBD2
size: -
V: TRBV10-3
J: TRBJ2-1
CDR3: CAVRSAGEDEQFF
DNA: TGTGCCGTCAGATCGGCGGGGGAGGATGAGCAGTTCTTC

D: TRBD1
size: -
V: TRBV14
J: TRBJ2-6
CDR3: CASSQVTRDRFWGTNVLTF
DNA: TGTGCCAGCAGCCAAGTAACCCGGGACAGATTCTGGGGGACCAACGTCCTGACTTTC

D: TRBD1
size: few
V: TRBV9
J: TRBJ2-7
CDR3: CASSVEQGSSYEQYF
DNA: TGTGCCAGCAGCGTAGAACAGGGGAGCTCCTACGAGCAGTACTTC

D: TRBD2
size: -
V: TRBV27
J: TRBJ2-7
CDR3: CASRNEPGLVYEQYF
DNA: TGTGCCAGCAGGAACGAACCGGGACTAGTCTACGAGCAGTACTTC

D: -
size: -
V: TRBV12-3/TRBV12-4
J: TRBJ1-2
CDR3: CASSLGTGYTF
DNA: TGTGCCAGCAGTTTAGGTACTGGCTACACCTTC

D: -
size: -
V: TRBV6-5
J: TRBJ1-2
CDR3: CASMGLGGALRYGYTF
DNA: TGTGCCAGCATGGGGTTAGGGGGGGCCCTCCGGTATGGCTACACCTTC

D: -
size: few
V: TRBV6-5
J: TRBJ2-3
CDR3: CASSPYAPETQYF
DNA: TGTGCCAGCAGCCCCTATGCTCCCGAGACGCAGTATTTT

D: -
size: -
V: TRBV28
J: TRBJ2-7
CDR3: CASSFPQPPGQPQYF
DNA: TGTGCCAGCAGTTTCCCCCAACCTCCGGGACAACCGCAGTACTTC

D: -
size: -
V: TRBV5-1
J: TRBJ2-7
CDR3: CASSDTGSREQYF
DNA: TGCGCCAGCAGCGACACGGGCTCTCGGGAGCAGTACTTC

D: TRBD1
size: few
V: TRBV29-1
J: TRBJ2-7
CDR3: CSVEAPGQRGGYYEQYF
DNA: TGCAGCGTTGAAGCGCCGGGACAGCGAGGGGGTTACTACGAGCAGTACTTC

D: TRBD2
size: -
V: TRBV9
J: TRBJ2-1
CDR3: CASSVGLAGVGNPNEQFF
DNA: TGTGCCAGCAGCGTAGGACTAGCGGGAGTAGGGAACCCCAATGAGCAGTTCTTC

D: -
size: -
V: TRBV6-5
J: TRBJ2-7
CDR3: CASRNPGTNAYEQYF
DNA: TGTGCCAGCAGGAACCCCGGGACGAACGCTTACGAGCAGTACTTC

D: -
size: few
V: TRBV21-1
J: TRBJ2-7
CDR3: CASRLHHEQYF
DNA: TGTGCCAGCAGGTTACATCACGAGCAGTACTTC

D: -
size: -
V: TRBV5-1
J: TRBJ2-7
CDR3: CASSAGTLTYEQYF
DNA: TGCGCCAGCAGCGCCGGGACATTAACCTACGAGCAGTACTTC

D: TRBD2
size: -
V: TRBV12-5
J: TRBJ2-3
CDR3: CASGLVRRGLLAGGSSTDTQYF
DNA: TGTGCTAGTGGTTTGGTACGCAGGGGTTTACTAGCGGGAGGTTCTAGCACAGATACGCAGTATTTT

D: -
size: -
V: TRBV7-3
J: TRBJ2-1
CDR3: CASSFTGSYNEQFF
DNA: TGTGCCAGCAGCTTTACAGGGTCCTACAATGAGCAGTTCTTC

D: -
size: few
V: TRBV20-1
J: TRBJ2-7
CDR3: CSARDGTPRAGEQYF
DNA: TGCAGTGCTAGAGACGGGACACCGCGGGCGGGGGAGCAGTACTTC

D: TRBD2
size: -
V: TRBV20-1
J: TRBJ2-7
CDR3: CSARLAGGNEQYF
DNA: TGCAGTGCTAGGCTAGCGGGAGGTAACGAGCAGTACTTC

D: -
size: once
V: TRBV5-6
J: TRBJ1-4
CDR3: CASSGRINEKLFF
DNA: TGTGCCAGCAGCGGCCGGATTAATGAAAAACTGTTTTTT

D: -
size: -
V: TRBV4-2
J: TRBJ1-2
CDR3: CASSQALTDNYGYTF
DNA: TGTGCCAGCAGCCAAGCTCTGACGGACAACTATGGCTACACCTTC

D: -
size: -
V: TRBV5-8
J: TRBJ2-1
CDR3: CASSFPIGGGAQGEQFF
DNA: TGTGCCAGCAGCTTCCCCATTGGGGGAGGCGCCCAGGGTGAGCAGTTCTTC

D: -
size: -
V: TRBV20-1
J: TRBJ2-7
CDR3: CSARIGRSYEQYF
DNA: TGCAGTGCTCGGATAGGACGCTCCTACGAGCAGTACTTC

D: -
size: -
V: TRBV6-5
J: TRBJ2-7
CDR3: CASSYSLRFNEQYF
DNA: TGTGCCAGCAGTTACTCGTTGCGTTTTAATGAGCAGTACTTC

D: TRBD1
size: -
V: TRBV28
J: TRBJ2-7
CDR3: CASSLRGQGDEQYF
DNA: TGTGCCAGCAGTTTACGAGGACAGGGCGACGAGCAGTACTTC

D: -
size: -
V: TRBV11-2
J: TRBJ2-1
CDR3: CASSRRQVGYNEQFF
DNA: TGTGCCAGCAGTAGAAGACAGGTGGGGTACAATGAGCAGTTCTTC

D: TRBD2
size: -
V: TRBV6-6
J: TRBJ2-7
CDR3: CASKIGTSEWNEQYF
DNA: TGTGCCAGCAAAATAGGGACTAGCGAATGGAACGAGCAGTACTTC

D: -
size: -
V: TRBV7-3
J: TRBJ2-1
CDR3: CASSRDLRPYNEQFF
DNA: TGTGCCAGCAGCCGGGACCTCAGACCCTACAATGAGCAGTTCTTC

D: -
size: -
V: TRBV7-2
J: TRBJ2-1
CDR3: CASSSKGQPNEQFF
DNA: TGTGCCAGCAGCTCAAAGGGGCAGCCCAATGAGCAGTTCTTC

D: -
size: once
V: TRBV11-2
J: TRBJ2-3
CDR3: CASSLDPGPDTQYF
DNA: TGTGCCAGCAGCTTAGACCCCGGCCCAGATACGCAGTATTTT

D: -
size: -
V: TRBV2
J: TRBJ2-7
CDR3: CASKVRGGRSYEQYF
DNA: TGTGCCAGCAAAGTAAGGGGGGGGCGTTCCTACGAGCAGTACTTC

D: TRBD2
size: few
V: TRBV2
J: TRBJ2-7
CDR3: CASSEGSSGRAQYF
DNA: TGTGCCAGCAGTGAAGGCTCCAGCGGGAGGGCCCAGTACTTC

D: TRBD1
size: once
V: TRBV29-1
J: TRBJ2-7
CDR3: CSVKGTGLYEQYF
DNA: TGCAGCGTCAAAGGGACAGGGCTATACGAGCAGTACTTC

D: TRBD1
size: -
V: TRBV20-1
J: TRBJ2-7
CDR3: CSARPGTVEQYF
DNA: TGCAGTGCCCGTCCAGGGACAGTCGAGCAGTACTTC

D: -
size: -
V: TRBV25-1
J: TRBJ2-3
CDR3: CASSEQSGSLTTTDTQYF
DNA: TGTGCCAGCAGTGAACAAAGCGGGTCACTTACGACCACAGATACGCAGTATTTT

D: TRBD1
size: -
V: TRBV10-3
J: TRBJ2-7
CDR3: CAISESLFGQADEQYF
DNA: TGTGCCATCAGTGAGTCCCTTTTCGGACAGGCCGACGAGCAGTACTTC

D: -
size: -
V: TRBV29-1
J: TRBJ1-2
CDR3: CSVAPQNYGYTF
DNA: TGCAGCGTTGCCCCCCAGAACTATGGCTACACCTTC

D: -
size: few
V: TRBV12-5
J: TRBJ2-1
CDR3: CASGLGVSYNEQFF
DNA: TGTGCTAGTGGTTTAGGCGTCTCCTACAATGAGCAGTTCTTC

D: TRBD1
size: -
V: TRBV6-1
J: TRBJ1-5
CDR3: CASSATGGWGIQPQHF
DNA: TGTGCCAGCAGTGCTACAGGGGGCTGGGGGATTCAGCCCCAGCATTTT

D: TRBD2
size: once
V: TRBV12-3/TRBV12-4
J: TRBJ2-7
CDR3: CASSLELSGRAYEQYF
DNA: TGTGCCAGCAGTTTGGAGCTTAGCGGGAGGGCGTACGAGCAGTACTTC

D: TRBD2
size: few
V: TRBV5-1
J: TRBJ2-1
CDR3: CASSLARMGASGVDEQFF
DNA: TGCGCCAGCAGCTTGGCCAGGATGGGTGCTAGCGGGGTAGATGAGCAGTTCTTC